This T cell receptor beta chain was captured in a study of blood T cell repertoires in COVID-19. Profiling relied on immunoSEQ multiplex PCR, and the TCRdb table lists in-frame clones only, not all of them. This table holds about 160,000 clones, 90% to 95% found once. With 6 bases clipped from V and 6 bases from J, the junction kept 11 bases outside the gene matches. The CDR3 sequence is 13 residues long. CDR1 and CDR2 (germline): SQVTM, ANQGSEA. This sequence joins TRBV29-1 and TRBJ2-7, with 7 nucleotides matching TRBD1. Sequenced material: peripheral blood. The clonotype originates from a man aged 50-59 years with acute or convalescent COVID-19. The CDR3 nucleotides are TGCAGCGTCGAACATACGACAGGGTCCGAGCAGTACTTC. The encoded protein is CSVEHTTGSEQYF.